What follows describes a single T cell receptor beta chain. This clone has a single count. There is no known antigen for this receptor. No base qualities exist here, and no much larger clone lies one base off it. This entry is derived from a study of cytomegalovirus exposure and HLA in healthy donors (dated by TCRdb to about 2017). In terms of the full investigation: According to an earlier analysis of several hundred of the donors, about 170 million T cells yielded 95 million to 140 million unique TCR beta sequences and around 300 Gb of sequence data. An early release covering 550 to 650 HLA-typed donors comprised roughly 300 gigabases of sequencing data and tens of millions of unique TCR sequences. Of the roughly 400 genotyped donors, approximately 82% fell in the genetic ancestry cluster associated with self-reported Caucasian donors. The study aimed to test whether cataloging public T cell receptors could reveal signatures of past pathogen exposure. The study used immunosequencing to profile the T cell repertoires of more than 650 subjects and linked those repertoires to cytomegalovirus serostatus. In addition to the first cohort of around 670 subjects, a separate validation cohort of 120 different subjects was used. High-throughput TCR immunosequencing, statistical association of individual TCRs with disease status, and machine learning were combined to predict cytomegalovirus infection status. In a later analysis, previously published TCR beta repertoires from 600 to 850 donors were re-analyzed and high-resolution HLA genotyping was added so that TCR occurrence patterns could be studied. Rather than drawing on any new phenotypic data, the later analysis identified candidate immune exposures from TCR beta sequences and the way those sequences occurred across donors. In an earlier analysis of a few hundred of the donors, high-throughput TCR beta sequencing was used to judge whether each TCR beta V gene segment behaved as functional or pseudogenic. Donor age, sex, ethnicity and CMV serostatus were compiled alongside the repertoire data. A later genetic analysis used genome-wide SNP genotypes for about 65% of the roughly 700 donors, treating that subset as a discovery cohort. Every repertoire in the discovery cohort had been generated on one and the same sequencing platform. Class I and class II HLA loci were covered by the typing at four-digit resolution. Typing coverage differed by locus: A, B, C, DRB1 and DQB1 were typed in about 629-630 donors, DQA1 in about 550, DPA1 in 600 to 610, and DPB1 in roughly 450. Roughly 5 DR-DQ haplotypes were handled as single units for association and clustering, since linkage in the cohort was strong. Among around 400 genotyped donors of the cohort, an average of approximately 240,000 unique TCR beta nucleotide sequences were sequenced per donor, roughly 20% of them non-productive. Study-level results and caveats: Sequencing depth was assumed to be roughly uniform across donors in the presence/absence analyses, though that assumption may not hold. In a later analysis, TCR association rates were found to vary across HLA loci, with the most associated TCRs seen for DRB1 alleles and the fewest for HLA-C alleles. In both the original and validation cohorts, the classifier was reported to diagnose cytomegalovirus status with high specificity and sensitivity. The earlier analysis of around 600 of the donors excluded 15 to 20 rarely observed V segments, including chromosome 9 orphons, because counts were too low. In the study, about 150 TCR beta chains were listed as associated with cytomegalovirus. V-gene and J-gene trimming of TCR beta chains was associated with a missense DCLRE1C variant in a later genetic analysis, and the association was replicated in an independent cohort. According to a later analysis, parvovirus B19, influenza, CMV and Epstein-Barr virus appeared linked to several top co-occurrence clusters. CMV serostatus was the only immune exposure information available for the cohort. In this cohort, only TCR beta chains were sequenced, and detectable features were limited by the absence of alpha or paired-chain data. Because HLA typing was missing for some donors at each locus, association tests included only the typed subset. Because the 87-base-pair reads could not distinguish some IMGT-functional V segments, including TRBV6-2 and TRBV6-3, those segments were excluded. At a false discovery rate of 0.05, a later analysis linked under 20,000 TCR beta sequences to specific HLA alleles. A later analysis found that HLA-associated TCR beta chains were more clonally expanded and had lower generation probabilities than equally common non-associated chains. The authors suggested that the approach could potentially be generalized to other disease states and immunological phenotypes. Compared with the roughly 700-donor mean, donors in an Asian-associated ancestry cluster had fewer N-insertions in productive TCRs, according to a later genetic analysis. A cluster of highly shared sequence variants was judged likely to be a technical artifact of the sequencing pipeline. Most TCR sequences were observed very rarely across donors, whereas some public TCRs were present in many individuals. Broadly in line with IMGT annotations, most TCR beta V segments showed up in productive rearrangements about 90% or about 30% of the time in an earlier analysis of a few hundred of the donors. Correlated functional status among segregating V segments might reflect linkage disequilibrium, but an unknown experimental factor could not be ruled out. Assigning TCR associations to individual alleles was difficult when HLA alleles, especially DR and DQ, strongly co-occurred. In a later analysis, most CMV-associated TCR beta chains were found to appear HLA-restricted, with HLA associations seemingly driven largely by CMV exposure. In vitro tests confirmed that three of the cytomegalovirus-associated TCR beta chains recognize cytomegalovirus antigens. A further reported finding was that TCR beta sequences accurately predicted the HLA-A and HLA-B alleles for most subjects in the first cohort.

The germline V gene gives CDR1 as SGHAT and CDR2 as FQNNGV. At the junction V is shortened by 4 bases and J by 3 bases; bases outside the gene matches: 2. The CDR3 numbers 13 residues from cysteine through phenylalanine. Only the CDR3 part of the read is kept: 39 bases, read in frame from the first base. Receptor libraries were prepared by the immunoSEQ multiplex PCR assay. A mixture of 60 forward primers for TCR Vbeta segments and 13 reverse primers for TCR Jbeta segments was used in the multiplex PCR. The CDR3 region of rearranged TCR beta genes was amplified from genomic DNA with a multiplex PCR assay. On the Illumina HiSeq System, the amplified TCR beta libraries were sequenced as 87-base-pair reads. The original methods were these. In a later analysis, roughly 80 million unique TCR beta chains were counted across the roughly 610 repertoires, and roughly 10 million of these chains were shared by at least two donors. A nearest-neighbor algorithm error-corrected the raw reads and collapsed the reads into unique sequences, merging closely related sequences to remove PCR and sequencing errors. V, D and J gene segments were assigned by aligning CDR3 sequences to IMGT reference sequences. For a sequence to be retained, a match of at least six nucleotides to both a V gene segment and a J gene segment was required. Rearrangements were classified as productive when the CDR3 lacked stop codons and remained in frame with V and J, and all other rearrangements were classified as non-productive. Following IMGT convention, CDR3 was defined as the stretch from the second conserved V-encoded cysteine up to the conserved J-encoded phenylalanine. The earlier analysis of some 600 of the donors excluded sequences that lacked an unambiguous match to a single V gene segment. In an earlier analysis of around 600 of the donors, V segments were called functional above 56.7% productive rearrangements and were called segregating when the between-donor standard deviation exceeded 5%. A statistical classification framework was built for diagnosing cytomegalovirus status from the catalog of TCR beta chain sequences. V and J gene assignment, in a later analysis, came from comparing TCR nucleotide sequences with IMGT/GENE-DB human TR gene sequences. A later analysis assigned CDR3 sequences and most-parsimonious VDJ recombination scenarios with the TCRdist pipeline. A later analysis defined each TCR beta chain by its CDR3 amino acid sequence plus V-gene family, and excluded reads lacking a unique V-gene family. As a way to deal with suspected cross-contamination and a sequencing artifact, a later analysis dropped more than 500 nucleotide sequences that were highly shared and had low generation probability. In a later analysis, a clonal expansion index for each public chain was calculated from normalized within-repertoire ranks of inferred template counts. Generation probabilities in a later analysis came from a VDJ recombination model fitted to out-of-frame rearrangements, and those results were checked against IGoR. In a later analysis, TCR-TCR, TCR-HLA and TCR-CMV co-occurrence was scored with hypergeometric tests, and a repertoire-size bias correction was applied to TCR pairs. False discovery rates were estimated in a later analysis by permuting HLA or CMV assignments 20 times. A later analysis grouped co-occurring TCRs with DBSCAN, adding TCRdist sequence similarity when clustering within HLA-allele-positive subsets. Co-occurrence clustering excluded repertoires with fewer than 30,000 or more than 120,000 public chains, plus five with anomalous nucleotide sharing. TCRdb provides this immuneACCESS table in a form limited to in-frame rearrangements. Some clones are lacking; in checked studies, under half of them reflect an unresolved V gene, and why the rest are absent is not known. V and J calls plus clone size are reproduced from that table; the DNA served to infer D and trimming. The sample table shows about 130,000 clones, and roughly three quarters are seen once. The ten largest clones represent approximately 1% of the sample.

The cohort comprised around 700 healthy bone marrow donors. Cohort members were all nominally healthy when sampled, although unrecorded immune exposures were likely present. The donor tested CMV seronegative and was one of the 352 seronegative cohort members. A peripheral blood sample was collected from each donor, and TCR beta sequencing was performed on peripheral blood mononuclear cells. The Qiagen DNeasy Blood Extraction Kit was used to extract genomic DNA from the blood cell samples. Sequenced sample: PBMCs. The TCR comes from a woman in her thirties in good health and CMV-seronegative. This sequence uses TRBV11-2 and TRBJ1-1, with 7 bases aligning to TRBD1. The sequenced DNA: TGTGCCAGCAGCTCAGGGACAGACACTGAAGCTTTCTTT. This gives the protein CASSSGTDTEAFF.